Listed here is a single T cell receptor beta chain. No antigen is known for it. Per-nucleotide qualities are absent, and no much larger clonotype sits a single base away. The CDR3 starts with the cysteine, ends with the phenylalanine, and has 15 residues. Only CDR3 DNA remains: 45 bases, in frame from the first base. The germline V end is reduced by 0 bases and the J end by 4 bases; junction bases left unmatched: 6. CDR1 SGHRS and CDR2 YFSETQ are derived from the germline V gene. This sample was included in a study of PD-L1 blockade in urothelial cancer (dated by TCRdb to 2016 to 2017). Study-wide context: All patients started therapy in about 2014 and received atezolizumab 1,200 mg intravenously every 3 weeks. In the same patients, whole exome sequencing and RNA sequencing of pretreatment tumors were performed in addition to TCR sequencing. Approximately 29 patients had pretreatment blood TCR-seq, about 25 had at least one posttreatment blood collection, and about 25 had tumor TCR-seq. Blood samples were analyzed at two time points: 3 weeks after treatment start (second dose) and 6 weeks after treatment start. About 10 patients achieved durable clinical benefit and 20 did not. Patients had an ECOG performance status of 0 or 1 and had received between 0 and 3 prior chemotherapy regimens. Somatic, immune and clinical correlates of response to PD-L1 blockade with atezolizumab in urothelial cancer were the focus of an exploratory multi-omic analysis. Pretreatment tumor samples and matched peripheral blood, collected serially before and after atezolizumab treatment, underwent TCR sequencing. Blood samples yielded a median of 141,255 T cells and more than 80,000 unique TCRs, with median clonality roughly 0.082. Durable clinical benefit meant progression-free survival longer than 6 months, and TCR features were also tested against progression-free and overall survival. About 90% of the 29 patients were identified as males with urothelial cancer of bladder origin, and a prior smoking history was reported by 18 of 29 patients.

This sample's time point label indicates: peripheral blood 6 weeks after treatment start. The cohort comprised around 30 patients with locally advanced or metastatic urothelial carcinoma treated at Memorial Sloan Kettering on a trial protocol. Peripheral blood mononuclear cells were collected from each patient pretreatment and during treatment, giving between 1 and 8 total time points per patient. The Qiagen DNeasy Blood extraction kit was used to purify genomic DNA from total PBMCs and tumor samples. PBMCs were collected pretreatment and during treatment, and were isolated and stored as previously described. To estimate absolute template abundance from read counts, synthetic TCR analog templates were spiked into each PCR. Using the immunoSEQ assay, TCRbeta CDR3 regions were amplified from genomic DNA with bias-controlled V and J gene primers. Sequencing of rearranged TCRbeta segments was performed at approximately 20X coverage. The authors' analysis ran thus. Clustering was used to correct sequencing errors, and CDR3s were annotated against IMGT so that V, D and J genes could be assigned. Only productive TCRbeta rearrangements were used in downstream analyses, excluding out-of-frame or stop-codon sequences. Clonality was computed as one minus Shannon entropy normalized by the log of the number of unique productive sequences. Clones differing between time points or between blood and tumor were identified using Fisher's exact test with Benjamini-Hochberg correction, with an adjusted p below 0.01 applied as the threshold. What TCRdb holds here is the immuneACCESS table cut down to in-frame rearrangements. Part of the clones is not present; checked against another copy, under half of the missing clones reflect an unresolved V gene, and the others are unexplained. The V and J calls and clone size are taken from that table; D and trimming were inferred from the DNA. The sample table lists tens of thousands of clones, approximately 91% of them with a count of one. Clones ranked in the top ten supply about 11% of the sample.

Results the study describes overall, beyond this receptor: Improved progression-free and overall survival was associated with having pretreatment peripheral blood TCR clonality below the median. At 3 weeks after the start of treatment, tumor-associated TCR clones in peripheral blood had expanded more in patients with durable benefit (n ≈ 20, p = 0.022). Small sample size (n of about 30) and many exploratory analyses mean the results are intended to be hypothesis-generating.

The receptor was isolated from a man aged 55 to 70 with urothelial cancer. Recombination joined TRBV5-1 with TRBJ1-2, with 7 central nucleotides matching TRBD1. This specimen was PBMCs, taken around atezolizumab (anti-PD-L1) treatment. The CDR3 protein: CASSLALTGVYGYTF. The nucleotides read TGCGCCAGCAGCTTGGCCCTAACAGGGGTCTATGGCTACACCTTC.